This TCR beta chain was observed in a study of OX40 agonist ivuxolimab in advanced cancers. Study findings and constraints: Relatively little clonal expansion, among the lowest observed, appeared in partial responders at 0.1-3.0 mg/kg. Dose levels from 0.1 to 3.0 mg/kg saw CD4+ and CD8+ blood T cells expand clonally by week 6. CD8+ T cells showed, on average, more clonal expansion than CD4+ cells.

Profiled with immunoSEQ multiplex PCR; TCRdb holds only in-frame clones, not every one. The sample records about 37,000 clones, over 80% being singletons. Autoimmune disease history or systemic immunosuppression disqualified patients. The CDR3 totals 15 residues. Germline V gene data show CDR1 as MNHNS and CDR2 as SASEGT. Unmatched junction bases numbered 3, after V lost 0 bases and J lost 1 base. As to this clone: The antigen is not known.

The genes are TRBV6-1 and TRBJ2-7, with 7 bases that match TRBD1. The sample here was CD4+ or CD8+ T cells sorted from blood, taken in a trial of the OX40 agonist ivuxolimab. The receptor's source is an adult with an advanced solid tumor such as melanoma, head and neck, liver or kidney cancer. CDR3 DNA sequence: TGTGCCAGCAGTGAAGCAGGGGGCCCGTCCTACGAGCAGTACTTC. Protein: CASSEAGGPSYEQYF.